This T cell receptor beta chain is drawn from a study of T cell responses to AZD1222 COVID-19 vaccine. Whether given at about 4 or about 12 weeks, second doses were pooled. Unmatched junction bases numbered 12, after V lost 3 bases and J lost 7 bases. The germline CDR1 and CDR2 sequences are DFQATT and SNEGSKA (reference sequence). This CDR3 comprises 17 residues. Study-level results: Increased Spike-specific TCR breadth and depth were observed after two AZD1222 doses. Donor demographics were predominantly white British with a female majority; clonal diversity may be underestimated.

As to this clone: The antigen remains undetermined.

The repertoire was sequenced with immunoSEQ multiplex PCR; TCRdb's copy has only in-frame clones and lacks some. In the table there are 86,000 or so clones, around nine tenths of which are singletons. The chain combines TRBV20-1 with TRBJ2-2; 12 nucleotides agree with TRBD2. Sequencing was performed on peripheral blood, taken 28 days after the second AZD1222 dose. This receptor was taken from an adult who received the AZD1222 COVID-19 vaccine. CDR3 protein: CSASNLAGGPRVGELFF. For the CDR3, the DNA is TGCAGTGCTAGTAACCTAGCGGGAGGGCCGAGGGTCGGGGAGCTGTTTTTT.